This TCR beta chain was recovered during a study of blood T cell repertoires in COVID-19. Overall study context: Samples taken during acute and convalescent COVID-19 were collected in the United States, Italy and Spain.

In terms of age and location, participants ranged from roughly 18 to 95 years and lived in about two dozen US areas. What the recovered Cohort 3 donors had was two negative PCRs, clearance, or symptom resolution. CDR3 length equals 16 residues. Trimming cost V 2 bases and J 8 bases; bases outside gene matches: 12. From germline, CDR1 is MNHEY and CDR2 SVGEGT. Assay used: immunoSEQ multiplex PCR; TCRdb lists only in-frame clones, some missing. The table has hundreds of thousands of clones, around 91% seen once. The chain links TRBV6-2 or TRBV6-3 to TRBJ2-1, with 7 nucleotides matching TRBD2. The specimen was PBMCs or T cells enriched from blood (not recorded which). The TCR comes from a woman aged 40 to 50 who had recovered from COVID-19. The CDR3 DNA is TGTGCCAGCAGTTACCTCAGACTAGCCCCATTCCATGAGCAGTTCTTC. As protein: CASSYLRLAPFHEQFF.